One sample yielded the 24 T cell receptor beta chains listed below, sequenced in a study of vaccination and CD4 T cells after COVID-19 (dated by TCRdb to between 2022 and 2023). Explained via the paper, the time point label denotes: late sampling 161 to 241 days after vaccination in three convalescent patients. The treatment or condition label, as the study defines it: approximately 10-day PBMC culture with coronavirus spike peptide pools or control peptides (ViraFEST assay). Libraries were constructed by PCR. Sequencing instrument: Illumina iSeq 100. At the Johns Hopkins FTIC core, DNA from the cultured CD4+ T cells underwent TCR sequencing with the Oncomine TCR Beta short-read assay. TCRdb itself trimmed the public reads at Q25 with fastp, ran MiXCR and retained productive beta chains. Here each entry gathers all rows of one CDR3 protein and keeps the most common genes and DNA. The sample table lists some 25,000 distinct CDR3 sequences, roughly 29% of them with a count of one. Of the sample, under 3.5% is held by the ten largest clones.

For these TCRs, the target antigens are not known. The material sequenced was CD4+ T cells from blood, cultured in vitro, taken about 7 months after SARS-CoV-2 vaccination. The origin of the receptors is a human donor who had recovered from COVID-19.

J is TRBJ2-5 and V is TRBV6-1; the match to TRBD1 covers 7 bases. V was pared by 6 bases and J by 1 base, with 11 bases of the junction left unmatched. Per the germline V gene, CDR1 is MNHNS and CDR2 is SASEGT. This CDR3 is 16 amino acids long. The CDR3, as DNA: TGTGCCAGCAGCCTACAGGGGACCTCCCTCCAAGAGACCCAGTACTTC. As protein: CASSLQGTSLQETQYF.

The chain uses TRBV7-8 and TRBJ2-1; D possibly corresponds to TRBD2 (6 bases). The CDR3 totals 17 residues. Germline lookup yields CDR1 SGHVS and CDR2 FQNEAQ. V was shortened by 7 bases and J by 4 bases, with 23 bases between the two germline ends. The CDR3 coding sequence is TGTGCCAGCAACCCGACTCGAATTAGCGGCGTATACAATGAGCAGTTCTTC. The encoded protein is CASNPTRISGVYNEQFF.

The chain recombines TRBV27 with TRBJ2-3; 9 positions match TRBD2. V lost 4 bases and J lost 7; bases outside the gene matches: 9. The V gene's germline CDR1 is MNHEY and CDR2 SMNVEV (reference sequence). This CDR3 region has 15 residues. Written as DNA, the CDR3 is TGTGCCAGCAGTTCCCCCAGTAGCGGGAGACATACGCAGTATTTT. This codes for CASSSPSSGRHTQYF.

The chain recombines TRBV5-4 with TRBJ1-2; no clear D gene. Germline lookup yields CDR1 SGHNT and CDR2 YYREEE (reference sequence). The CDR3 is made up of 13 amino acids. The ends were cut back, 5 bases at V and 3 bases at J, with 11 bases in the middle. The CDR3 spells CASSLGSDYGYTF. The CDR3 DNA reads TGTGCCAGCAGTCTGGGGTCCGACTATGGCTACACCTTC.

CDR3: CASSLSGSGQFF. CDR3 DNA: TGTGCCAGCAGCTTATCAGGGTCGGGGCAGTTCTTC. The chain combines TRBV7-2 with TRBJ2-1; weak D call: TRBD1 (5 bases). Trimming took off 2 bases at V and 12 bases at J, with 11 bases between the two ends. Per the germline V gene, CDR1 is SGHTA and CDR2 is FQGNSA. The CDR3 runs 12 residues.

J is TRBJ2-1 and V is TRBV20-1; TRBD2 aligns across 11 bases. Per the germline V gene, CDR1 is DFQATT and CDR2 is SNEGSKA (reference sequence). This CDR3 comprises 15 residues. Trimming removed 6 bases from V and 6 bases from J; junction bases left unmatched: 10. Here the CDR3 DNA reads TGCAGTGCGAGCTTTCTAGCGGGAGGTCCCAATGAGCAGTTCTTC. It yields the protein CSASFLAGGPNEQFF.

V usage is TRBV7-2 and J usage is TRBJ2-3; D is unclear. V gave up 2 bases and J gave up 4 bases, with 10 bases separating them. The CDR3 sequence is 14 residues long. Germline loops: CDR1 SGHTA, CDR2 FQGNSA. CDR3 protein: CASSLIASADTQYF. In nucleotides, the CDR3 is TGTGCCAGCAGCTTAATCGCTTCGGCAGATACGCAGTATTTT.

This chain connects TRBV28 to TRBJ2-7, with D perhaps matching TRBD2 (5 bases). V dropped 5 bases and J dropped 4 bases, with 15 bases sitting between them. Germline V gives CDR1 MDHEN, CDR2 SYDVKM. The CDR3 spans 14 residues. The CDR3 region has the DNA TGTGCCAGCAGTCCAGTCGACCGGGGATACGAGCAGTACTTC. This gives the protein CASSPVDRGYEQYF.

The chain uses TRBV7-9 and TRBJ2-3, with unresolved D. Germline CDR1 is SEHNR and CDR2 is FQNEAQ (reference sequence). V was cut by 1 base and J by 0 bases, with 11 bases left in between. The CDR3 has 16 residues. The CDR3 coding sequence is TGTGCCAGCAGCTTAGAGGGCTCTCTAAGCACAGATACGCAGTATTTT. Amino acid sequence: CASSLEGSLSTDTQYF.

The chain joins TRBV6-1 to TRBJ2-7; the match to TRBD2 covers 11 bases. The germline V gene has CDR1 MNHNS and CDR2 SASEGT. The CDR3 loop spans 15 amino acids. V trimming: 9 bases; J trimming: 2 bases; junction bases outside the gene matches: 9. This CDR3 is CASRLAGGATYEQYF. CDR3 DNA sequence: TGTGCCAGTAGGTTAGCGGGGGGGGCTACCTACGAGCAGTACTTC.

This clonotype was counted a few times. The V gene is TRBV29-1, the J gene TRBJ2-7; a possible D gene is TRBD2 (5 bases). Germline V gene lookup returns CDR1 SQVTM and CDR2 ANQGSEA. The ends were cut back, 0 bases at V and 6 bases at J, with 12 bases in the middle. CDR3 size: 13 residues. This chain's CDR3 is CSVEEVSRGEQYF. The CDR3 DNA reads TGCAGCGTTGAAGAGGTCTCTCGGGGCGAGCAGTACTTC.

CDR3 protein: CASSLGTGVYSPLHF. CDR3 DNA sequence: TGTGCCAGCAGCTTAGGGACAGGGGTATATTCACCCCTCCACTTT. The V and J genes are TRBV7-3 and TRBJ1-6, with 10 bases identical to TRBD1. This CDR3 spans 15 amino acids. The germline CDR1 and CDR2 sequences are SGHTA and FQGTGA. The V and J ends lost 2 bases and 8 bases, in that order; junction bases with no gene match: 3.

This clonotype has more than one count but fewer than ten. The chain recombines TRBV6-1 with TRBJ1-2; TRBD1 is a possible D gene (5 bases). CDR1 and CDR2 from the germline V gene are MNHNS and SASEGT. The CDR3 has 13 residues. Trimming pared 7 bases from V and 2 bases from J, leaving 11 bases between. CDR3 sequence (DNA): TGTGCCAGCAAGAGGGGACCAAACTATGGCTACACCTTC. Protein sequence: CASKRGPNYGYTF.

The chain is built from TRBV6-1 and TRBJ1-5; no clear D gene. V lost 5 bases and J lost 1, with 12 bases in between. From germline, CDR1 is MNHNS and CDR2 SASEGT. The CDR3 has 15 residues. In nucleotides, the CDR3 is TGTGCCAGCAGTCAAGGGTCGACGAGCAATCAGCCCCAGCATTTT. This translates into CASSQGSTSNQPQHF.

This chain joins TRBV20-1 and TRBJ2-3; TRBD2 matches at 8 bases. The CDR3 sequence is 15 residues long. CDR1 is DFQATT, CDR2 SNEGSKA, per germline (reference sequence). Unmatched junction bases numbered 8, after V lost 3 bases and J lost 3 bases. CDR3 bases: TGCAGTGCTAGTTCACTAGCGGCCGTAACAGATACGCAGTATTTT. Its protein product is CSASSLAAVTDTQYF.

This chain joins TRBV19 and TRBJ2-7; a possible D gene is TRBD2 (6 bases). The germline CDR1 and CDR2 sequences are LNHDA and SQIVND (reference sequence). V dropped 3 bases and J dropped 2 bases, with 17 bases sitting between them. The CDR3 runs 16 residues. CDR3 bases: TGTGCCAGTAGTATTACGGCGGGACCCGGAACCTACGAGCAGTACTTC. Protein: CASSITAGPGTYEQYF.

The rearrangement joins TRBV6-1 to TRBJ2-3; D possibly corresponds to TRBD2 (6 bases). This CDR3 has 16 amino acids. Trimming shortened V by 6 bases and J by 0 bases, and 16 bases separated the two germline ends. CDR1 is MNHNS and CDR2 is SASEGT in the germline V gene. DNA of the CDR3: TGTGCCAGCAGCGGGACTTTAGACACTAGCACAGATACGCAGTATTTT. Translated, it gives CASSGTLDTSTDTQYF.

This chain joins TRBV10-3 and TRBJ1-1; TRBD1 aligns across 9 bases. CDR1 is ENHRY and CDR2 is SYGVKD in the germline V gene. The CDR3 totals 16 residues. The trim removed 10 bases at V and 7 bases at J, leaving 19 bases unmatched. The CDR3 reads CASLSGTGIFESEAFF. In DNA, the CDR3 is TGTGCCAGCCTCTCCGGGACAGGGATTTTCGAGAGTGAAGCTTTCTTT.

This clonotype was seen a handful of times. This chain links TRBV6-2 or TRBV6-3 with TRBJ1-2; D call uncertain. V lost 4 bases and J 2 bases, leaving 8 bases between the germline ends. The CDR3 is 13 residues long. Looked up from germline, CDR1 is MNHEY and CDR2 is SVGEGT. CDR3 DNA: TGTGCCAGCAGTTCGGTCTTGAACTATGGCTACACCTTC. Translating gives CASSSVLNYGYTF.

This clonotype has a single count. The genes are TRBV6-4 and TRBJ1-5, with 9 bases identical to TRBD1. CDR3 length equals 18 residues. The ends lost 2 bases at V and 2 bases at J; junction bases unmatched: 10. Germline V CDR1 and CDR2: MRHNA, SNTAGT. The CDR3 loop is CASSDRDRVFVGNQPQHF. CDR3 coding DNA: TGTGCCAGCAGTGACAGGGACAGGGTTTTCGTGGGCAATCAGCCCCAGCATTTT.

This clonotype has more than one count but fewer than ten. The chain has TRBV6-1 and TRBJ1-5, with 9 bases fitting TRBD1. The V gene end was trimmed by 6 bases and the J gene end by 1 base; junction bases not matched to a gene: 4. Germline-derived CDR1 and CDR2 are MNHNS and SASEGT. The CDR3 runs 15 residues. CDR3 nucleotide sequence: TGTGCCAGCAGAAAACAGGGGGCCAGCAATCAGCCCCAGCATTTT. Translated, it gives CASRKQGASNQPQHF.

V and J are TRBV7-8 and TRBJ2-7; the D call may be TRBD1 or TRBD2 (5 bases each). Looked up from germline, CDR1 is SGHVS and CDR2 is FQNEAQ. The CDR3 totals 13 residues. Trimming left V 1 base short and J 4 bases short, with 8 bases between. CDR3 sequence: CASSLVGRYEQYF. DNA for the CDR3: TGTGCCAGCAGCTTAGTGGGACGGTACGAGCAGTACTTC. The full variable domain, in which reference TRBV7-8 and TRBJ2-7 provide the parts outside the CDR3, is GAGVSQSPRYKVAKRGQDVALRCDPISGHVSLFWYQQALGQGPEFLTYFQNEAQLDKSGLPSDRFFAERPEGSVSTLKIQRTQQEDSAVYLCASSLVGRYEQYFGPGTRLTVT.

The chain couples TRBV28 to TRBJ1-2, with 8 nucleotides matching TRBD1. The CDR3 contains 13 residues. Germline CDR1 reads MDHEN; CDR2 reads SYDVKM. Trimming took 5 bases from V and 4 from J; bases not matched to a gene: 3. Here the CDR3 reads CASSLDRGYGYTF. CDR3 sequence (DNA): TGTGCCAGCAGTCTTGACAGGGGCTATGGCTACACCTTC.

The rearrangement joins TRBV6-5 to TRBJ2-5; 8 bases map to TRBD1. Trimming at V came to 4 bases and at J to 5 bases, leaving 9 bases not matched to a gene. The CDR3 is 15 residues long. CDR1 MNHEY and CDR2 SVGAGI come from the germline V gene. The CDR3 loop is CASSSGGRLWETQYF. CDR3 bases: TGTGCCAGCAGTTCAGGGGGCCGTCTTTGGGAGACCCAGTACTTC.